These T cell receptor beta chains were read from a single sample in a study of identical twins. TCRdb reanalysed the 5' RACE reads using MiXCR and keeps one entry per CDR3 protein. The sample has 220,000 or so distinct CDR3 sequences; about 7% are singletons. This sample was also put to use in a study of yellow fever vaccine responses in identical twins.

Sequencing was performed on memory (CD45RO+) T cells sorted from blood. The source of these receptors is a woman under 30 in good health. Both conserved end residues are part of each CDR3. A D gene is named only where the DNA matches it firmly. A clone size is listed for some rows: how often the clone was seen (once, few, many), or a class if it is expanded.

V gene: TRBV5-1
J gene: TRBJ1-1
clone size: many
D gene: -
CDR3 protein: CASSTQDSLNTEAFF
CDR3 DNA: TGCGCCAGCAGCACCCAAGACAGTCTGAACACTGAAGCTTTCTTT

V gene: TRBV7-9
J gene: TRBJ2-7
clone size: few
D gene: TRBD2
CDR3 protein: CASSFFGGRSPYEQYF
CDR3 DNA: TGTGCCAGCAGCTTTTTCGGCGGGAGAAGTCCCTACGAGCAGTACTTC

V gene: TRBV5-8
J gene: TRBJ2-2
clone size: -
D gene: -
CDR3 protein: CASSLFGRNTGELFF
CDR3 DNA: TGTGCCAGCAGCTTGTTTGGGCGGAACACCGGGGAGCTGTTTTTT

V gene: TRBV28
J gene: TRBJ2-1
clone size: many
D gene: -
CDR3 protein: CASTPGLGPYNEQFF
CDR3 DNA: TGTGCCAGCACCCCCGGATTGGGCCCCTACAATGAGCAGTTCTTC

V gene: TRBV12-3/TRBV12-4
J gene: TRBJ2-6
clone size: few
D gene: -
CDR3 protein: CASSLGWGANVLTF
CDR3 DNA: TGTGCCAGCAGTTTGGGGTGGGGGGCCAACGTCCTGACTTTC

V gene: TRBV10-3
J gene: TRBJ1-3
clone size: many
D gene: TRBD1
CDR3 protein: CAIGDRGSGNTIYF
CDR3 DNA: TGTGCCATCGGAGACAGGGGATCTGGAAACACCATATATTTT

V gene: TRBV20-1
J gene: TRBJ2-2
clone size: few
D gene: -
CDR3 protein: CSASWWGSAGELFF
CDR3 DNA: TGCAGTGCTAGTTGGTGGGGCTCCGCCGGGGAGCTGTTTTTT

V gene: TRBV5-5
J gene: TRBJ2-7
clone size: few
D gene: TRBD2
CDR3 protein: CASSLDILAGGASYEQYF
CDR3 DNA: TGTGCCAGCAGCTTGGATATACTAGCGGGAGGCGCTTCCTACGAGCAGTACTTC

V gene: TRBV5-1
J gene: TRBJ2-7
clone size: few
D gene: -
CDR3 protein: CASSLPGARNEQYF
CDR3 DNA: TGCGCCAGCAGCTTGCCAGGGGCGCGGAACGAGCAGTACTTC

V gene: TRBV2
J gene: TRBJ2-5
clone size: -
D gene: -
CDR3 protein: CASIGLRQETQYF
CDR3 DNA: TGTGCCAGCATTGGACTGAGACAAGAGACCCAGTACTTC

V gene: TRBV5-1
J gene: TRBJ1-1
clone size: -
D gene: TRBD1
CDR3 protein: CASSLAQDRQNTEAFF
CDR3 DNA: TGCGCCAGCAGCTTGGCCCAGGACAGGCAGAACACTGAAGCTTTCTTT

V gene: TRBV4-1
J gene: TRBJ2-1
clone size: many
D gene: TRBD2
CDR3 protein: CASSQEPGLAGTYNEQFF
CDR3 DNA: TGCGCCAGCAGCCAAGAACCGGGACTAGCGGGAACCTACAATGAGCAGTTCTTC

V gene: TRBV12-3/TRBV12-4
J gene: TRBJ2-2
clone size: -
D gene: TRBD2
CDR3 protein: CASSFILAGDTGELFF
CDR3 DNA: TGTGCCAGCAGTTTCATCCTCGCGGGAGACACCGGGGAGCTGTTTTTT

V gene: TRBV27
J gene: TRBJ2-2
clone size: few
D gene: -
CDR3 protein: CASRMTTGELFF
CDR3 DNA: TGTGCCAGCAGAATGACCACCGGGGAGCTGTTTTTT

V gene: TRBV14
J gene: TRBJ1-3
clone size: many
D gene: -
CDR3 protein: CASSHKLYSGNTIYF
CDR3 DNA: TGTGCCAGCAGCCACAAGCTTTACTCTGGAAACACCATATATTTT

V gene: TRBV5-1
J gene: TRBJ2-3
clone size: few
D gene: -
CDR3 protein: CASSLGELTTDTQYF
CDR3 DNA: TGCGCCAGCAGTCTAGGGGAGCTTACCACAGATACGCAGTATTTT

V gene: TRBV7-3
J gene: TRBJ2-1
clone size: few
D gene: TRBD2
CDR3 protein: CASSSSRLAGIDYNEQFF
CDR3 DNA: TGTGCCAGCAGCTCCTCTCGACTAGCGGGAATAGACTACAATGAGCAGTTCTTC

V gene: TRBV24-1
J gene: TRBJ2-1
clone size: -
D gene: -
CDR3 protein: CATSDLSGVDNEQFF
CDR3 DNA: TGTGCCACCAGTGATTTGTCAGGGGTTGACAATGAGCAGTTCTTC

V gene: TRBV3-1
J gene: TRBJ1-1
clone size: few
D gene: TRBD1
CDR3 protein: CASRGGTGVDTEAFF
CDR3 DNA: TGTGCCAGCAGGGGGGGGACAGGGGTGGACACTGAAGCTTTCTTT

V gene: TRBV5-1
J gene: TRBJ2-5
clone size: -
D gene: -
CDR3 protein: CASSLPTGAGRETQYF
CDR3 DNA: TGCGCCAGCAGCTTGCCTACCGGGGCGGGGAGAGAGACCCAGTACTTC

V gene: TRBV7-2
J gene: TRBJ2-3
clone size: many
D gene: -
CDR3 protein: CASSWDHSTDTQYF
CDR3 DNA: TGTGCCAGCAGCTGGGACCACAGCACAGATACGCAGTATTTT

V gene: TRBV20-1
J gene: TRBJ1-5
clone size: few
D gene: -
CDR3 protein: CSAGQATNQPQHF
CDR3 DNA: TGCAGTGCTGGGCAGGCGACTAATCAGCCCCAGCATTTT

V gene: TRBV5-1
J gene: TRBJ2-1
clone size: -
D gene: TRBD2
CDR3 protein: CASSWTSGGGPYNEQFF
CDR3 DNA: TGCGCCAGCAGCTGGACTAGCGGGGGGGGTCCCTACAATGAGCAGTTCTTC

V gene: TRBV3-1
J gene: TRBJ2-3
clone size: -
D gene: -
CDR3 protein: CASSHGRTDTQYF
CDR3 DNA: TGTGCCAGCAGCCACGGACGCACAGATACGCAGTATTTT

V gene: TRBV5-1
J gene: TRBJ1-1
clone size: many
D gene: -
CDR3 protein: CASSLVQGGTEAFF
CDR3 DNA: TGCGCCAGCAGCTTGGTCCAGGGAGGGACTGAAGCTTTCTTT

V gene: TRBV3-1
J gene: TRBJ2-1
clone size: many
D gene: TRBD2
CDR3 protein: CASSQDRAGLADYNEQFF
CDR3 DNA: TGTGCCAGCAGCCAAGATAGGGCGGGACTAGCGGACTACAATGAGCAGTTCTTC

V gene: TRBV28
J gene: TRBJ2-3
clone size: few
D gene: TRBD2
CDR3 protein: CASSFVSGNTDTQYF
CDR3 DNA: TGTGCCAGCAGTTTTGTAAGCGGGAACACAGATACGCAGTATTTT

V gene: TRBV12-2
J gene: TRBJ2-6
clone size: -
D gene: -
CDR3 protein: CASRLALQGVISGANVLTF
CDR3 DNA: TGTGCAAGTCGCTTAGCCTTACAGGGGGTGATCTCTGGGGCCAACGTCCTGACTTTC

V gene: TRBV20-1
J gene: TRBJ1-1
clone size: -
D gene: -
CDR3 protein: CSAVQGWNTEAFF
CDR3 DNA: TGCAGTGCTGTACAGGGTTGGAACACTGAAGCTTTCTTT

V gene: TRBV5-5
J gene: TRBJ2-3
clone size: many
D gene: TRBD2
CDR3 protein: CASSLDAGGLSTDTQYF
CDR3 DNA: TGTGCCAGCAGCTTGGATGCGGGGGGACTAAGCACAGATACGCAGTATTTT

V gene: TRBV28
J gene: TRBJ2-3
clone size: -
D gene: -
CDR3 protein: CASSFPLALSSTDTQYF
CDR3 DNA: TGTGCCAGCAGTTTCCCTCTAGCGCTCTCTAGCACAGATACGCAGTATTTT

V gene: TRBV4-1
J gene: TRBJ2-5
clone size: many
D gene: -
CDR3 protein: CASSSSYPGTQYF
CDR3 DNA: TGCGCCAGCAGCTCCAGCTATCCCGGGACCCAGTACTTC

V gene: TRBV5-1
J gene: TRBJ1-1
clone size: many
D gene: -
CDR3 protein: CASSWTGEGSTEAFF
CDR3 DNA: TGCGCCAGCAGCTGGACCGGGGAGGGGTCGACTGAAGCTTTCTTT

V gene: TRBV19
J gene: TRBJ1-5
clone size: many
D gene: TRBD1
CDR3 protein: CASSMRQGLDQPQHF
CDR3 DNA: TGTGCCAGTAGTATGAGACAGGGGTTGGATCAGCCCCAGCATTTT

V gene: TRBV20-1
J gene: TRBJ2-1
clone size: -
D gene: TRBD2
CDR3 protein: CSASDSGGRDNEQFF
CDR3 DNA: TGCAGTGCTAGTGATAGCGGGGGCCGAGACAATGAGCAGTTCTTC

V gene: TRBV6-1
J gene: TRBJ2-4
clone size: few
D gene: -
CDR3 protein: CASSEFGSKNIQYF
CDR3 DNA: TGTGCCAGCAGTGAATTTGGATCTAAAAACATTCAGTACTTC

V gene: TRBV5-6
J gene: TRBJ2-5
clone size: -
D gene: -
CDR3 protein: CARGPGLNQETQYF
CDR3 DNA: TGTGCCAGGGGCCCGGGGCTCAACCAAGAGACCCAGTACTTC

V gene: TRBV2
J gene: TRBJ1-3
clone size: few
D gene: -
CDR3 protein: CAFCFSVPRPSSGNTIYF
CDR3 DNA: TGTGCCTTCTGTTTTTCTGTTCCCAGGCCTAGCTCTGGAAACACCATATATTTT

V gene: TRBV9
J gene: TRBJ2-5
clone size: -
D gene: -
CDR3 protein: CASSPQDSFGETQYF
CDR3 DNA: TGTGCCAGCAGCCCGCAGGACAGTTTCGGAGAGACCCAGTACTTC

V gene: TRBV9
J gene: TRBJ1-2
clone size: -
D gene: TRBD1
CDR3 protein: CASSLGTELYYGYTF
CDR3 DNA: TGTGCCAGCAGCCTGGGGACAGAACTATACTATGGCTACACCTTC

V gene: TRBV11-2
J gene: TRBJ2-1
clone size: few
D gene: -
CDR3 protein: CASSLMPAALGNEQFF
CDR3 DNA: TGTGCCAGCAGTCTGATGCCAGCAGCTTTGGGGAATGAGCAGTTCTTC

V gene: TRBV27
J gene: TRBJ2-5
clone size: many
D gene: TRBD2
CDR3 protein: CASSLTGRGTQYF
CDR3 DNA: TGTGCCAGCAGTTTAACGGGGAGGGGGACCCAGTACTTC